A single sample is the source of the 11 T cell receptor beta chains below, sequenced in a study of cytomegalovirus exposure and HLA in healthy donors. Libraries were prepared by immunoSEQ multiplex PCR; TCRdb keeps only in-frame clonotypes and omits some of them. The table has approximately 200,000 clones, about 81% seen once. Specimen: PBMCs. These receptors came from a woman aged 25-40 years in good health and CMV-seronegative.

The CDR3 region is CASSDSGGQGDEQFF. DNA for the CDR3: TGTGCCAGCAGTGACTCAGGGGGACAGGGCGATGAGCAGTTCTTC. The chain is built from TRBV6-4 and TRBJ2-1; 9 bases line up with TRBD1. Unmatched junction bases numbered 5, after V lost 0 bases and J lost 8 bases. This CDR3 is built from 15 residues. Germline V gene lookup returns CDR1 MRHNA and CDR2 SNTAGT.

CDR3 coding DNA: TGCGCCAGCAGCGCGGGCTCCGGGACTAGCGGCCACGAGCAGTACTTC. Its protein is CASSAGSGTSGHEQYF. The gene calls are TRBV5-1 and TRBJ2-7, with 11 nucleotides matching TRBD2. V shed 4 bases and J 5 bases; nucleotides not matched to a gene: 11. CDR1 and CDR2 from the germline V gene are SGHRS and YFSETQ. CDR3 length: 16 amino acids. Full variable domain (remainder filled in from reference TRBV5-1 and TRBJ2-7): KAGVTQTPRYLIKTRGQQVTLSCSPISGHRSVSWYQQTPGQGLQFLFEYFSETQRNKGNFPGRFSGRQFSNSRSEMNVSTLELGDSALYLCASSAGSGTSGHEQYFGPGTRLTVT.

V and J are TRBV15 and TRBJ1-2; 11 bases match TRBD1. There are 15 residues in the CDR3. V lost 3 bases, J lost 5 bases, and 5 bases stayed unmatched. Germline V gene lookup returns CDR1 LNHNV and CDR2 YYDKDF (reference sequence). The CDR3 DNA follows: TGTGCCACCAGCAGGGGACAGGGGGGAGTTTATGGCTACACCTTC. Translation: CATSRGQGGVYGYTF. Full variable domain (remainder filled in from reference TRBV15 and TRBJ1-2): DAMVIQNPRYQVTQFGKPVTLSCSQTLNHNVMYWYQQKSSQAPKLLFHYYDKDFNNEADTPDNFQSRRPNTSFCFLDIRSPGLGDTAMYLCATSRGQGGVYGYTFGSGTRLTVV.

V usage is TRBV6-5 and J usage is TRBJ2-7; no definite D call. From germline, CDR1 is MNHEY and CDR2 SVGAGI. The germline V and J ends were trimmed by 9 bases and 0 bases, with 15 bases remaining between them. The CDR3 is 14 residues long. CDR3 residues: CASLPTSSSYEQYF. The CDR3 bases are TGTGCCAGTTTACCGACATCAAGCTCCTACGAGCAGTACTTC.

The chain is built from TRBV2 and TRBJ1-2, with D maybe TRBD1 (6 bases). Germline CDR1 is SNHLY and CDR2 is FYNNEI. V lost 3 bases and J lost 2, with 7 bases in between. The CDR3 has 13 residues. The CDR3 nucleotides read TGTGCCAGCAGTGAGGACAGAAACTATGGCTACACCTTC. Amino acid sequence: CASSEDRNYGYTF. The full variable domain, in which reference TRBV2 and TRBJ1-2 provide the parts outside the CDR3, is EPEVTQTPSHQVTQMGQEVILRCVPISNHLYFYWYRQILGQKVEFLVSFYNNEISEKSEIFDDQFSVERPDGSNFTLKIRSTKLEDSAMYFCASSEDRNYGYTFGSGTRLTVV.

For the CDR3, the DNA is TGTGCCAGTAGTATCCTCGGACAGGGGGGCTACGAGCAGTACTTC. This sequence encodes CASSILGQGGYEQYF. This chain connects TRBV19 to TRBJ2-7; 10 nucleotides line up with TRBD1. CDR1 is LNHDA and CDR2 is SQIVND in the germline V gene (reference sequence). V was clipped by 3 bases and J by 3 bases; unmatched bases: 5. The CDR3 loop spans 15 amino acids.

CDR3 nucleotide sequence: TGTGCCAGCAGACTTACAGTGGTCAATGGCTACACCTTC. Its protein is CASRLTVVNGYTF. The chain couples TRBV5-6 to TRBJ1-2; D unclear. V was cut by 5 bases and J by 6 bases, with 14 bases left in between. Germline CDR1 and CDR2: SGHDT and YYEEEE. The CDR3 has 13 amino acids.

This clone was recorded at least ten times. The chain is built from TRBV27 and TRBJ2-3; a possible D gene is TRBD1 (5 bases). CDR3 length equals 14 residues. V lost 2 bases and J lost 2, with 8 bases in between. Germline V gene lookup returns CDR1 MNHEY and CDR2 SMNVEV (reference sequence). CDR3 nucleotide sequence: TGTGCCAGCAGTTTACAGACAGTCACAGATACGCAGTATTTT. This sequence encodes CASSLQTVTDTQYF.

The sample holds a few counts of this clone. V usage is TRBV18 and J usage is TRBJ1-1, with unresolved D. CDR3 length: 15 amino acids. V dropped 2 bases and J dropped 1 base, with 11 bases sitting between them. Per the germline V gene, CDR1 is KGHSH and CDR2 is LQKENI. The CDR3 is CASSPWQTRNTEAFF. As DNA, the CDR3 is TGTGCCAGCTCACCATGGCAGACTCGGAACACTGAAGCTTTCTTT.

The chain links TRBV5-4 to TRBJ2-5; 11 positions match TRBD2. The V gene's germline CDR1 is SGHNT and CDR2 YYREEE (reference sequence). Trimming at V came to 2 bases and at J to 0 bases, leaving 3 bases not matched to a gene. This CDR3 comprises 16 residues. Written as DNA, the CDR3 is TGTGCCAGCAGCTTACGGACTAGCGGGTACCAAGAGACCCAGTACTTC. Its translation is CASSLRTSGYQETQYF.

This CDR3 reads CASSRSDGRSYEQYF. In DNA form, the CDR3 reads TGTGCCAGCAGCCGATCGGACGGGAGGTCCTACGAGCAGTACTTC. The chain carries TRBV7-6 and TRBJ2-7, with 7 bases that match TRBD2. The length of the CDR3 is 15 residues. The ends lost 5 bases at V and 1 base at J; junction bases unmatched: 8. Germline CDR1 and CDR2: SGHVS and FNYEAQ.